The T cell receptor (beta chain) under discussion was sequenced for a study of T cell clonotyping in hematopoietic cell transplantation. The CDR3 totals 14 residues. Germline CDR1 is MNHEY and CDR2 is SVGAGI. V lost 0 bases, J lost 8 bases, and 13 bases lay in between. This clone appeared a few times. Antigen specificity is unknown. Study-level findings and limits: Recipient TCR diversity dropped after transplant; expanded clonotypes rose from day 30 to 180. CD4 and CD8 repertoire contributions could not be separated without sorting. Few recipient clonotypes overlapped donors; over 95% were de novo at given depth. Broader posttransplant TCR repertoire diversity was predicted by graft donor and pretransplant recipient Inverse Simpson Index values.

Method: immunoSEQ multiplex PCR; TCRdb's copy keeps in-frame clones and lacks some. The sample shows 9,500 to 15,000 clones, 80% to 90% of them seen only once. The V call is TRBV6-5, the J call TRBJ1-2; D possibly corresponds to TRBD1 (6 bases). The sequencing input was peripheral blood mononuclear cells. The sequence came from a human donor who either received an allogeneic hematopoietic cell transplant for a myeloid malignancy or was a related donor (not recorded which). Some clones in this sample may be carry-over from other donors' samples. CDR3 residues: CASSYSMGGAGYTF. In DNA form, the CDR3 reads TGTGCCAGCAGTTACTCGATGGGGGGCGCGGGCTACACCTTC.